This T cell receptor (beta chain) was recovered during a study of identical twins. TCRdb reprocessed the 5' RACE reads via MiXCR and lists one record per CDR3 protein. The sample has 200,000 to 250,000 distinct CDR3 sequences, 7.5% seen once; the top ten hold about 2%. The V segment lost 4 bases and the J segment 0 bases; nucleotides outside the gene matches: 4. The CDR3 sequence is 16 residues long. Germline V gene lookup returns CDR1 ENHRY and CDR2 SYGVKD. This clonotype was counted many times. The sample was also reused in another study, on yellow fever vaccine responses in identical twins.

This receptor was obtained from a woman aged 18-29 years in good health. The sample comprised memory (CD45RO+) T cells sorted from blood. This sequence joins TRBV10-3 and TRBJ2-1, with 9 positions matching TRBD2. The CDR3 region is CAISGGSGSSYNEQFF. Here the CDR3 DNA reads TGTGCCATCAGTGGGGGTAGCGGGAGCTCCTACAATGAGCAGTTCTTC.